This T cell receptor (beta chain) originates from a study of CDR3 diversity in severe acne. TCRdb recomputed calls from the PCR reads with MiXCR, one row per CDR3 protein. The data contain almost 85,000 distinct CDR3 sequences, over 40% of them singletons. The CDR3 has 13 residues. V dropped 3 bases and J dropped 8 bases, with 13 bases sitting between them. CDR1 is SEHNR and CDR2 is FQNEAQ in the germline V gene (reference sequence). This rearrangement joins TRBV7-9 to TRBJ1-1; D gene unclear. The specimen was blood. The source of this sequence is a male donor in good health, without acne. The CDR3 spells CASSLDSPREAFF. For the CDR3, the DNA is TGTGCCAGCAGCTTGGATTCCCCCAGAGAAGCTTTCTTT.